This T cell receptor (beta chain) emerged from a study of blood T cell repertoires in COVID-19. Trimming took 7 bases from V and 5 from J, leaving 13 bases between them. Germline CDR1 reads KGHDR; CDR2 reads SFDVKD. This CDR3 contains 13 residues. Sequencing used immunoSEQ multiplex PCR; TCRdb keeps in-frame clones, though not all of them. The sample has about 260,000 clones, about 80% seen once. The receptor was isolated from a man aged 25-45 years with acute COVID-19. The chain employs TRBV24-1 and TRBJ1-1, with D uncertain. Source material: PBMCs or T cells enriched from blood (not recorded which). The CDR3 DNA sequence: TGTGCCACCAGCGCTACTCCGGGGACTGAAGCTTTCTTT. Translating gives CATSATPGTEAFF.